These T cell receptor beta chains were read from a single sample in a study of cytomegalovirus exposure and HLA in healthy donors. TCRdb keeps only in-frame clones here, not all; method: immunoSEQ multiplex PCR. The table shows over 200,000 clones, with around 91% occurring only once. The source material was PBMCs. These receptors came from a woman aged 30 to 39 in good health and CMV-seronegative. The CDR3 runs from the conserved cysteine through the conserved F or W. Fields, in order: CDR3 length, clone size, D gene, J gene, V gene, CDR3 protein, CDR3 DNA. A D gene is named only where the DNA matches it firmly. Clone size is shown for a subset of rows, as once, few, many or a class of expanded clone.

>13|NA|NA|TRBJ2-7|TRBV7-8
CASSLGLWDEQYF
TGTGCCAGCAGCTTAGGGCTCTGGGACGAGCAGTACTTC
>16|NA|TRBD1|TRBJ2-3|TRBV2
CASGRTGQGLTDTQYF
TGTGCCAGCGGAAGGACGGGACAGGGCTTGACAGATACGCAGTATTTT
>14|once|NA|TRBJ2-2|TRBV7-6
CASSETGNTGELFF
TGTGCCAGCAGCGAGACTGGAAACACCGGGGAGCTGTTTTTT
>15|NA|NA|TRBJ2-7|TRBV19
CASSISRVASYEQYF
TGTGCCAGTAGTATATCCAGGGTCGCCTCCTACGAGCAGTACTTC
>12|NA|NA|TRBJ2-1|TRBV6-7
CACMGSYNEQFF
TGTGCCTGTATGGGCTCCTACAATGAGCAGTTCTTC
>18|once|NA|TRBJ1-5|TRBV6-1
CASTESGRGLGAGQPQHF
TGTGCCAGCACTGAAAGCGGCAGAGGACTGGGGGCAGGTCAGCCCCAGCATTTT
>16|NA|TRBD2|TRBJ2-1|TRBV5-1
CASSQTSGRAVDEQFF
TGCGCCAGCAGCCAAACTAGCGGGAGGGCGGTGGATGAGCAGTTCTTC
>13|once|TRBD1|TRBJ2-7|TRBV2
CASSFDRDYEQYF
TGTGCCAGCAGCTTCGACAGGGATTACGAGCAGTACTTC
>12|NA|TRBD2|TRBJ2-1|TRBV28
CASSPLAGEQFF
TGTGCCAGCAGTCCATTAGCGGGGGAGCAGTTCTTC
>15|NA|NA|TRBJ2-7|TRBV7-9
CASSFYQQSNWEQYF
TGTGCCAGCAGCTTCTACCAGCAATCTAACTGGGAGCAGTACTTC
>13|NA|NA|TRBJ1-1|TRBV25-1
CASSGNMNTEAFF
TGTGCCAGCAGTGGGAATATGAACACTGAAGCTTTCTTT